Listed here are 2 T cell receptor beta chains from one sample, sequenced in a study of blood T cell repertoires in COVID-19. Sequencing was performed with immunoSEQ multiplex PCR; in TCRdb, only in-frame clones are kept and a portion is missing. The data show roughly 180,000 clones, over 75% seen once. Sequencing input: PBMCs or T cells enriched from blood (not recorded which). All receptors come from a man aged 45 to 65 who had recovered from COVID-19.

This chain joins TRBV6-5 and TRBJ2-7, with TRBD2 as a possible D gene (5 bases). CDR3 length: 15 amino acids. With 0 bases removed from V and 2 bases from J, the gap between germline ends came to 11 bases. In germline, CDR1 is MNHEY, CDR2 SVGAGI. Written as DNA, the CDR3 is TGTGCCAGCAGTTACTCGTACGGGATCACCTACGAGCAGTACTTC. Protein product: CASSYSYGITYEQYF.

On this clone itself: Other DNA sequences of this sample code for an identical CDR3. The genes are TRBV5-1 and TRBJ2-7, with 9 bases fitting TRBD2. Germline lookup yields CDR1 SGHRS and CDR2 YFSETQ. CDR3 size: 14 residues. The V and J ends lost 2 bases and 5 bases, in that order; junction bases with no gene match: 5. CDR3 residues: CASSLAGGSNEQYF. The CDR3 DNA follows: TGCGCCAGCAGCTTAGCGGGAGGAAGCAACGAGCAGTACTTC.